This T cell receptor beta chain was captured in a study of T cell clonality in common variable immunodeficiency. Findings and limits, study-wide: Fewer TCRbeta clones were shared among CVID subjects than controls.

Notes on this clone: Antigen unknown. Coverage ceases 3 residues before the CDR3 finishes, and the germline J gene fills in the end.

Germline V CDR1 and CDR2: LNHDA, SQIVND (reference sequence). The CDR3 length is 13 residues. Produced via immunoSEQ multiplex PCR; TCRdb's table is partial and in-frame only. The record shows around 45,000 clones for this sample, with no singletons present. The TCR sequence derives from a person aged 18 to 75 in good health. Sequencing used peripheral blood mononuclear cells. V usage is TRBV19 and J usage is TRBJ2-4, with TRBD1 identical over 7 bases. The CDR3 is CASIDRVNYGQYF. The CDR3 DNA, read in part, is TGTGCCAGTATCGACAGGGTTAACTATGGT.